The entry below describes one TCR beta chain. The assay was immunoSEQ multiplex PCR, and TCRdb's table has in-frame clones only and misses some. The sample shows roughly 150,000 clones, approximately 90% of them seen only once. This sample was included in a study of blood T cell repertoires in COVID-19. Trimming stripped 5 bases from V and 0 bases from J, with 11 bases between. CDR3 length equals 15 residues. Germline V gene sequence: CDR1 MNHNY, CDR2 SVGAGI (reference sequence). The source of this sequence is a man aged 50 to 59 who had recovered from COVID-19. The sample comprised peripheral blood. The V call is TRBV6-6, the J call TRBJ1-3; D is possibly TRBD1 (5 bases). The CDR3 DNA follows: TGTGCCAGCAGTCCAAGACAGAGCTCTGGAAACACCATATATTTT. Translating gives CASSPRQSSGNTIYF.